Listed here is a single T cell receptor (beta chain). The antigen this receptor binds is unknown. Base quality data are lacking; no much larger clone is found one base away. The sample comes from a study of T-cell reconstitution after alpha-beta-depleted transplantation in children (TCRdb year 2016). Background for the entire study: The study quantitatively tracked T-cell immune reconstitution after TCRalphabeta/CD19-depleted allogeneic hematopoietic cell transplantation in children using TCR repertoire profiling.

From cysteine to phenylalanine, the CDR3 is 14 amino acids long. Of all the DNA, just the CDR3 is kept, 42 bases in frame from base 1. The germline V gene yields SGHRS for CDR1 and YFSETQ for CDR2. The junction carries 14 bases between V and J, which are trimmed by 2 bases and 5 bases respectively. Receptor libraries were prepared by PCR. The instrument given in TCRdb is Illumina HiSeq 2500. TCR library preparation used molecular barcoding, with unique molecular identifiers applied to normalize quantification of the TCRbeta repertoire. The raw public data were reprocessed by TCRdb itself: fastp quality trimming at Q25, MiXCR clonotype calling, in-frame beta chains only. When rows share a CDR3 protein, they turn into one entry using the most common DNA and genes. The sample has approximately 88,000 distinct CDR3 sequences on record, 12% of them singletons. Of the sample, about 15% falls within the top ten clones.

This chain joins TRBV5-1 to TRBJ2-7, with TRBD1 perhaps the D gene, on 5 matching bases. The source is a human donor who donated a stem cell graft to a child with inherited bone marrow failure. Sequenced material: PBMCs from the stem cell graft donor, taken from the stem cell graft. CDR3 region: CASSLQVTSHEQYF. The DNA sequence is given as TGCGCCAGCAGCTTACAGGTTACGAGCCACGAGCAGTACTTC.